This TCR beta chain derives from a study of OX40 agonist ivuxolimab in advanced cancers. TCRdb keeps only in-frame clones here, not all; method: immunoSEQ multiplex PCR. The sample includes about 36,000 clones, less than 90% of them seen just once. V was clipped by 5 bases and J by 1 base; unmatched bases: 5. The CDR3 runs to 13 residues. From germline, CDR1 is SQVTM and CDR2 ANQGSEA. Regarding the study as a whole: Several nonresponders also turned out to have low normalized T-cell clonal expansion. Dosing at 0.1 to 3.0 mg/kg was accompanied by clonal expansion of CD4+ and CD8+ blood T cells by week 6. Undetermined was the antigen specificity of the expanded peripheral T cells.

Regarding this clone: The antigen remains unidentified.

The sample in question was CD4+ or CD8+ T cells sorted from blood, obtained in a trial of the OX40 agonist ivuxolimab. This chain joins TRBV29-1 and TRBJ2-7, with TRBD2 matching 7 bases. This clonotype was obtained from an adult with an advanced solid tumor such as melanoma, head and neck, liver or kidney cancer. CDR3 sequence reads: CSVRGGGSYEQYF. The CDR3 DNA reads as TGCAGCGTTAGGGGCGGGGGTTCCTACGAGCAGTACTTC.